The entry below gives a single TCR beta chain sequence along with its context. The entry originates in a study of cytomegalovirus exposure and HLA in healthy donors. The CDR3 length is 17 residues. Germline V gene lookup returns CDR1 MRHNA and CDR2 SNTAGT. After removal of 5 bases from V and 5 bases from J, the junction contained 9 bases not matched to a gene. Profiling relied on immunoSEQ multiplex PCR, and the TCRdb table lists in-frame clones only, not all of them. The profile covers some 150,000 clones, with about 91% appearing a single time and around 9% taken by the ten largest. The TCR comes from a woman between 18 and 29 years old in good health and CMV-seropositive. The sequencing sample was made of PBMCs. The V gene is TRBV6-4, the J gene TRBJ2-1; TRBD2 matches at 13 bases. CDR3 loop: CASSQSSLAGGNNEQFF. CDR3 nucleotide sequence: TGTGCCAGCAGTCAATCATCACTAGCGGGGGGGAACAATGAGCAGTTCTTC.